This TCR beta chain originates from a study of blood T cells in healthy people across ages. Study-wide results and caveats: Diversity of TCR beta per million T cells declined in a roughly linear way with age.

With respect to this clonotype: Its antigen is undetermined.

The sample, about 10 milliliters of peripheral blood, was drawn from each donor. No fewer than 7 million PBMCs went into each sample. A sample-barcoded 5' primer and a J-beta primer mix were used in a second PCR of roughly 6 to 12 cycles. Each cDNA molecule carried a tag from a template-switch adaptor that contained 12 random nucleotides. TCRdb fed the 5' RACE reads into MiXCR, producing one record per CDR3 protein. The data hold nearly 1 million distinct CDR3 sequences, with 51% observed a single time. With V trimmed by 6 bases and J by 4 bases, 6 bases remained unmatched. CDR1 is SQVTM, CDR2 ANQGSEA, per germline. The CDR3 totals 14 residues.

This chain connects TRBV29-1 to TRBJ2-1, with 10 bases that match TRBD2. The receptor comes from a woman aged 55-75 years in good health. The sequenced sample was blood. In DNA, the CDR3 is TGCAGCGTGAGCGGGACTAGCGAGTACAATGAGCAGTTCTTC. Translating it yields CSVSGTSEYNEQFF.